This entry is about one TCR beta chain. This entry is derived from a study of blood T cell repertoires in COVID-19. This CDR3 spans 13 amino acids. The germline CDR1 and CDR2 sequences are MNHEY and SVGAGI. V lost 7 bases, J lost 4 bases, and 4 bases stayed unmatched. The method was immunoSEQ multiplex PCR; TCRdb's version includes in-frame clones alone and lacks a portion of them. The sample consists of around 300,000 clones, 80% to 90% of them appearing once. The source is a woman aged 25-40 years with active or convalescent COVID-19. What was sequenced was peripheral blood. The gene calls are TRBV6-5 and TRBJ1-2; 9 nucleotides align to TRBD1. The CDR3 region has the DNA TGTGCCAGCAAACAGGGGGCCTCCTATGGCTACACCTTC. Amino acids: CASKQGASYGYTF.